The entry below describes one T cell receptor beta chain. This specimen comes from a study of T cell responses to AZD1222 COVID-19 vaccine. The CDR3 loop spans 12 amino acids. V lost 2 bases and J 8 bases, leaving 7 bases between the germline ends. Germline CDR1 and CDR2: SGDLS and YYNGEE. Profiling relied on immunoSEQ multiplex PCR, and the TCRdb table lists in-frame clones only, not all of them. Of 110,000 or so clones listed, 85% to 90% were seen once; the top ten hold around 2.9%. The TCR sequence derives from an adult who received the AZD1222 COVID-19 vaccine. This chain connects TRBV9 to TRBJ1-4; no clear D gene. The sample was peripheral blood, taken 28 days after the second AZD1222 dose. The CDR3 loop reads CASSVVGEKLFF. CDR3 coding DNA: TGTGCCAGCAGCGTTGTGGGGGAAAAACTGTTTTTT.